A selection of T cell receptor beta chains follows, all from one sample in a study of blood T cell repertoires in COVID-19. Repertoires were generated with immunoSEQ multiplex PCR, while TCRdb's copy carries only in-frame clones and drops some. The sample holds approximately 350,000 clones, about 90% seen once. The material sequenced was peripheral blood. The receptors shown here come from a middle-aged man with acute or convalescent COVID-19. The CDR3 runs from the conserved cysteine through the conserved F or W. The D gene is left open where the match is weak. Clone size is shown for a subset of rows, as once, few, many or a class of expanded clone.

V gene: TRBV30
clone size: NA
D gene: NA
J gene: TRBJ2-2
CDR3 protein: CAWRWGRNTGELFF
CDR3 DNA: TGTGCCTGGAGATGGGGGCGAAACACCGGGGAGCTGTTTTTT

V gene: TRBV9
clone size: NA
D gene: TRBD2
J gene: TRBJ2-1
CDR3 protein: CASSVVPAGSYNEQFF
CDR3 DNA: TGTGCCAGCAGCGTAGTCCCAGCGGGGTCATACAATGAGCAGTTCTTC

V gene: TRBV6-1
clone size: once
D gene: NA
J gene: TRBJ1-2
CDR3 protein: CASSEGSGVGGYTF
CDR3 DNA: TGTGCCAGCAGTGAAGGGTCAGGGGTGGGAGGCTACACCTTC

V gene: TRBV27
clone size: NA
D gene: NA
J gene: TRBJ2-7
CDR3 protein: CASSSGGTYEQYF
CDR3 DNA: TGTGCCAGCAGTTCTGGGGGGACCTACGAGCAGTACTTC

V gene: TRBV5-1
clone size: NA
D gene: NA
J gene: TRBJ2-3
CDR3 protein: CASSFSGLRTDTQYF
CDR3 DNA: TGCGCCAGCAGCTTTTCAGGACTCCGCACAGATACGCAGTATTTT

V gene: TRBV6-4
clone size: NA
D gene: NA
J gene: TRBJ1-5
CDR3 protein: CASSDFSGGNQPQHF
CDR3 DNA: TGTGCCAGCAGTGACTTCTCAGGGGGCAATCAGCCCCAGCATTTT

V gene: TRBV7-3
clone size: few
D gene: TRBD1
J gene: TRBJ1-6
CDR3 protein: CASSPRPQGLNSPLHF
CDR3 DNA: TGTGCCAGCAGCCCCCGGCCACAGGGGCTTAATTCACCCCTCCACTTT

V gene: TRBV5-4
clone size: few
D gene: NA
J gene: TRBJ2-5
CDR3 protein: CASSLGGAIQETQYF
CDR3 DNA: TGTGCCAGCAGCTTGGGGGGCGCCATCCAAGAGACCCAGTACTTC

V gene: TRBV6-6
clone size: NA
D gene: TRBD1
J gene: TRBJ2-7
CDR3 protein: CASSYSRSGGANEQYF
CDR3 DNA: TGTGCCAGCAGTTACTCGAGATCAGGGGGCGCGAACGAGCAGTACTTC

V gene: TRBV4-3
clone size: NA
D gene: TRBD1
J gene: TRBJ2-7
CDR3 protein: CASSQVQGDEQYF
CDR3 DNA: TGCGCCAGCAGCCAAGTTCAGGGGGACGAGCAGTACTTC

V gene: TRBV20-1
clone size: once
D gene: NA
J gene: TRBJ1-3
CDR3 protein: CSASIRRYSGNTIYF
CDR3 DNA: TGCAGTGCTAGTATCCGGAGATACTCTGGAAACACCATATATTTT

V gene: TRBV7-9
clone size: NA
D gene: NA
J gene: TRBJ1-4
CDR3 protein: CASSGEGGEKLFF
CDR3 DNA: TGTGCCAGCAGCGGAGAGGGTGGAGAAAAACTGTTTTTT

V gene: TRBV7-9
clone size: NA
D gene: TRBD1
J gene: TRBJ1-2
CDR3 protein: CASSFRDRVYGYTF
CDR3 DNA: TGTGCCAGCAGCTTTAGGGACAGGGTTTATGGCTACACCTTC

V gene: TRBV6-4
clone size: NA
D gene: NA
J gene: TRBJ1-6
CDR3 protein: CASSDFPRNSPLHF
CDR3 DNA: TGTGCCAGCAGTGACTTCCCCAGGAATTCACCCCTCCACTTT

V gene: TRBV27
clone size: NA
D gene: NA
J gene: TRBJ2-7
CDR3 protein: CASSPNSNYEQYF
CDR3 DNA: TGTGCCAGCAGTCCCAACTCTAACTACGAGCAGTACTTC

V gene: TRBV30
clone size: NA
D gene: TRBD1
J gene: TRBJ1-1
CDR3 protein: CAWRGQGNTEAFF
CDR3 DNA: TGTGCCTGGAGGGGACAGGGTAACACTGAAGCTTTCTTT

V gene: TRBV19
clone size: once
D gene: TRBD2
J gene: TRBJ2-1
CDR3 protein: CASSRVGRETYNEQFF
CDR3 DNA: TGTGCCAGTAGTAGGGTGGGGCGGGAGACCTACAATGAGCAGTTCTTC

V gene: TRBV4-1
clone size: few
D gene: TRBD2
J gene: TRBJ2-1
CDR3 protein: CASSHPGLAGGVSYNEQFF
CDR3 DNA: TGCGCCAGCAGCCATCCGGGACTAGCGGGAGGTGTTTCCTACAATGAGCAGTTCTTC

V gene: TRBV9
clone size: NA
D gene: TRBD2
J gene: TRBJ2-1
CDR3 protein: CASSDGGFGTYNEQFF
CDR3 DNA: TGTGCCAGCAGCGACGGGGGGTTTGGTACCTACAATGAGCAGTTCTTC

V gene: TRBV28
clone size: NA
D gene: NA
J gene: TRBJ2-7
CDR3 protein: CASSLRVGTPSYEQYF
CDR3 DNA: TGTGCCAGCAGTTTAAGGGTCGGGACACCTTCCTACGAGCAGTACTTC

V gene: TRBV5-5
clone size: NA
D gene: NA
J gene: TRBJ1-2
CDR3 protein: CASSLAGSPNYGYTF
CDR3 DNA: TGTGCCAGCAGCTTGGCGGGTTCCCCTAACTATGGCTACACCTTC

V gene: TRBV18
clone size: NA
D gene: TRBD1
J gene: TRBJ1-1
CDR3 protein: CASSVGQGSMNTEAFF
CDR3 DNA: TGTGCCAGCTCAGTCGGACAGGGGAGTATGAACACTGAAGCTTTCTTT

V gene: TRBV6-5
clone size: NA
D gene: NA
J gene: TRBJ1-1
CDR3 protein: CASLGGNTEAFF
CDR3 DNA: TGTGCCAGCCTAGGGGGGAACACTGAAGCTTTCTTT

V gene: TRBV24-1
clone size: NA
D gene: NA
J gene: TRBJ2-7
CDR3 protein: CATSDFGPLSYEQYF
CDR3 DNA: TGTGCCACCAGTGATTTTGGCCCCCTCTCCTACGAGCAGTACTTC

V gene: TRBV5-8
clone size: once
D gene: TRBD1
J gene: TRBJ2-3
CDR3 protein: CASSLGTGISTDTQYF
CDR3 DNA: TGTGCCAGCAGCCTTGGGACAGGGATATCCACAGATACGCAGTATTTT

V gene: TRBV10-3
clone size: NA
D gene: NA
J gene: TRBJ2-7
CDR3 protein: CAISEDRNHPYEQYF
CDR3 DNA: TGTGCCATCAGTGAGGACAGGAACCACCCCTACGAGCAGTACTTC

V gene: TRBV27
clone size: NA
D gene: TRBD2
J gene: TRBJ2-5
CDR3 protein: CASSSRTSVQETQYF
CDR3 DNA: TGTGCCAGCAGTTCCCGGACTAGCGTCCAAGAGACCCAGTACTTC

V gene: TRBV5-5
clone size: NA
D gene: NA
J gene: TRBJ1-2
CDR3 protein: CASSLSRTTGYTF
CDR3 DNA: TGTGCCAGCAGCTTGAGCAGGACAACTGGCTACACCTTC

V gene: TRBV29-1
clone size: NA
D gene: TRBD1
J gene: TRBJ1-1
CDR3 protein: CSVQDYYRGGDTEAFF
CDR3 DNA: TGCAGCGTCCAGGACTATTACAGGGGCGGGGACACTGAAGCTTTCTTT

V gene: TRBV19
clone size: NA
D gene: NA
J gene: TRBJ1-5
CDR3 protein: CASSIGLGRGFNQPQHF
CDR3 DNA: TGTGCCAGTAGTATTGGTCTCGGCAGGGGATTCAATCAGCCCCAGCATTTT

V gene: TRBV27
clone size: NA
D gene: NA
J gene: TRBJ1-1
CDR3 protein: CASSLYKGQGPEAFF
CDR3 DNA: TGTGCCAGCAGTTTATATAAGGGGCAGGGCCCTGAAGCTTTCTTT

V gene: TRBV7-9
clone size: NA
D gene: TRBD1
J gene: TRBJ1-5
CDR3 protein: CASSPKGSGTGNQPQHF
CDR3 DNA: TGTGCCAGCAGCCCCAAAGGTTCCGGGACAGGTAATCAGCCCCAGCATTTT

V gene: TRBV10-3
clone size: NA
D gene: TRBD1
J gene: TRBJ2-7
CDR3 protein: CAIRASVGTDDYEQYF
CDR3 DNA: TGTGCCATCAGGGCCAGCGTCGGGACAGATGATTACGAGCAGTACTTC

V gene: TRBV21-1
clone size: NA
D gene: NA
J gene: TRBJ2-2
CDR3 protein: CASSKGTGVTNTGELFF
CDR3 DNA: TGTGCCAGCAGCAAAGGGACAGGGGTGACGAACACCGGGGAGCTGTTTTTT

V gene: TRBV24-1
clone size: NA
D gene: TRBD2
J gene: TRBJ2-1
CDR3 protein: CATSDLSPAGGLYNEQFF
CDR3 DNA: TGTGCCACCAGTGATTTGAGTCCCGCCGGGGGGTTGTACAATGAGCAGTTCTTC

V gene: TRBV7-9
clone size: NA
D gene: NA
J gene: TRBJ1-2
CDR3 protein: CASSLSGGAGGYTF
CDR3 DNA: TGTGCCAGCAGCCTGTCGGGGGGCGCAGGTGGCTACACCTTC

V gene: TRBV11-1
clone size: NA
D gene: TRBD1
J gene: TRBJ1-4
CDR3 protein: CASSQRQGTNEKLFF
CDR3 DNA: TGTGCCAGCAGCCAAAGACAGGGGACTAATGAAAAACTGTTTTTT

V gene: TRBV24-1
clone size: NA
D gene: NA
J gene: TRBJ2-2
CDR3 protein: CATSDPSAGITGELFF
CDR3 DNA: TGTGCCACCAGTGATCCCTCGGCGGGAATCACCGGGGAGCTGTTTTTT

V gene: TRBV24-1
clone size: NA
D gene: TRBD1
J gene: TRBJ1-5
CDR3 protein: CATDPTGWSNQPQHF
CDR3 DNA: TGTGCCACGGACCCGACAGGGTGGAGCAATCAGCCCCAGCATTTT

V gene: TRBV7-9
clone size: NA
D gene: NA
J gene: TRBJ2-3
CDR3 protein: CASSLFGTDTQYF
CDR3 DNA: TGTGCCAGCAGCTTATTCGGCACAGATACGCAGTATTTT

V gene: TRBV27
clone size: NA
D gene: TRBD1
J gene: TRBJ1-2
CDR3 protein: CASSLFPTTGGLTNYGYTF
CDR3 DNA: TGTGCCAGCAGTTTATTTCCAACGACAGGGGGACTAACTAACTATGGCTACACCTTC

V gene: TRBV5-4
clone size: NA
D gene: TRBD2
J gene: TRBJ2-5
CDR3 protein: CASAEGGAETQYF
CDR3 DNA: TGTGCCTCAGCGGAGGGAGGGGCAGAGACCCAGTACTTC

V gene: TRBV6-4
clone size: few
D gene: TRBD1
J gene: TRBJ2-1
CDR3 protein: CASSKGTGGDEQFF
CDR3 DNA: TGTGCCAGCAGCAAAGGGACAGGGGGTGATGAGCAGTTCTTC

V gene: TRBV6-5
clone size: NA
D gene: NA
J gene: TRBJ1-2
CDR3 protein: CASSTSFQTGYGYTF
CDR3 DNA: TGTGCCAGCAGTACCTCGTTCCAGACGGGCTATGGCTACACCTTC

V gene: TRBV5-1
clone size: NA
D gene: NA
J gene: TRBJ2-7
CDR3 protein: CASSLGPNEQYF
CDR3 DNA: TGCGCCAGCAGCTTGGGGCCAAACGAGCAGTACTTC

V gene: TRBV10-3
clone size: NA
D gene: NA
J gene: TRBJ1-3
CDR3 protein: CAISDIQAGNTIYF
CDR3 DNA: TGTGCCATCAGTGATATCCAGGCTGGAAACACCATATATTTT

V gene: TRBV6-6
clone size: NA
D gene: TRBD1
J gene: TRBJ2-7
CDR3 protein: CASSTDRGSPYEQYF
CDR3 DNA: TGTGCCAGCAGTACAGACAGGGGGAGTCCCTACGAGCAGTACTTC

V gene: TRBV6-2/TRBV6-3
clone size: NA
D gene: NA
J gene: TRBJ2-7
CDR3 protein: CASSSTGWYYEQYF
CDR3 DNA: TGTGCCAGCAGTTCGACAGGTTGGTACTACGAGCAGTACTTC

V gene: TRBV11-3
clone size: NA
D gene: NA
J gene: TRBJ2-3
CDR3 protein: CASSLRSRGTDTQYF
CDR3 DNA: TGTGCCAGCAGCTTAAGGTCTCGGGGGACAGATACGCAGTATTTT

V gene: TRBV19
clone size: NA
D gene: NA
J gene: TRBJ1-6
CDR3 protein: CASSPRTPDGSPLHF
CDR3 DNA: TGTGCCAGTAGTCCCCGGACACCGGACGGTTCACCCCTCCACTTT

V gene: TRBV3-1/TRBV3-2
clone size: NA
D gene: NA
J gene: TRBJ2-7
CDR3 protein: CASSQDLTGGIEQYF
CDR3 DNA: TGTGCCAGCAGCCAAGACTTGACCGGCGGAATCGAGCAGTACTTC

V gene: TRBV19
clone size: NA
D gene: NA
J gene: TRBJ2-2
CDR3 protein: CATRQFYTGELFF
CDR3 DNA: TGTGCCACTAGACAGTTTTACACCGGGGAGCTGTTTTTT

V gene: TRBV6-1
clone size: once
D gene: TRBD1
J gene: TRBJ1-1
CDR3 protein: CASSEAWGQDTEAFF
CDR3 DNA: TGTGCCAGCAGTGAAGCTTGGGGACAGGACACTGAAGCTTTCTTT

V gene: TRBV2
clone size: once
D gene: NA
J gene: TRBJ2-7
CDR3 protein: CASNFVVIYEQYF
CDR3 DNA: TGTGCCAGCAATTTCGTTGTAATCTACGAGCAGTACTTC

V gene: TRBV5-4
clone size: NA
D gene: NA
J gene: TRBJ2-3
CDR3 protein: CASSWVPGGGTDTQYF
CDR3 DNA: TGTGCCAGCAGCTGGGTCCCCGGAGGGGGCACAGATACGCAGTATTTT